Sequencing of this T cell receptor (beta chain) was carried out in a study of regulatory T cells in long-lasting Graves disease. Regarding time point: newly diagnosed GD, antithyroid drugs for less than 3 months. Researchers made the TCR library from RNA that was extracted from PBMCs. HTBI primers from iRepertoire and Arm-PCR of CDR3 regions yielded the TCR beta libraries. MiXCR, applied by TCRdb to the multiplex PCR reads, yields one record per CDR3 protein. The sample lists a few hundred thousand distinct CDR3 sequences; about 10% were seen once. Germline V lookup: CDR1 SGDLS, CDR2 YYNGEE. V lost 3 bases, J lost 4 bases, and 21 bases lay in between. The CDR3 spans 17 residues. This clonotype has just a few counts. The same data also contributed to another study, on T cells in Graves' hyperthyroidism and ophthalmopathy.

Sequencing used peripheral blood mononuclear cells (PBMCs), obtained at new diagnosis, from a patient treated with antithyroid drugs. The chain combines TRBV9 with TRBJ2-3; D is possibly TRBD2 (5 bases). The clonotype originates from a woman aged 18-29 years with Graves disease. In DNA, the CDR3 is TGTGCCAGCAGCGACGGTGGAGGACGGATGGTCGCAGATACGCAGTATTTT. Translated: CASSDGGGRMVADTQYF.